The 14 T cell receptor beta chains listed next were all sequenced from one sample in a study of blood T cell repertoires in COVID-19. The table came from immunoSEQ multiplex PCR; TCRdb's copy has only in-frame clones and leaves some out. The profile shows over 100,000 clones, approximately 82% of them singletons. Sequencing was carried out using peripheral blood. These TCRs come from a man aged 55 to 69 with active or convalescent COVID-19.

The J gene is TRBJ2-1, the V gene TRBV20-1; 7 bases map to TRBD1. The ends lost 5 bases at V and 7 bases at J; junction bases unmatched: 2. Germline V gene sequence: CDR1 DFQATT, CDR2 SNEGSKA (reference sequence). The CDR3 is 11 residues long. The CDR3 nucleotides read TGCAGTGCTTTGGACAGGAATGAGCAGTTCTTC. It translates to CSALDRNEQFF.

This clone was detected only once. The chain combines TRBV6-5 with TRBJ2-7; 7 bases line up with TRBD2. Per germline, CDR1 MNHEY and CDR2 SVGAGI. This CDR3 spans 14 amino acids. Losses at the gene ends were 6 bases for V and 6 bases for J; bases not matched to a gene: 11. CDR3 DNA sequence: TGTGCCAGCAGGCCTACGACTAGCTTTAGCGAGCAGTACGTC. It yields the protein CASRPTTSFSEQYV.

The chain is built from TRBV11-2 and TRBJ2-7, with 7 bases that match TRBD1. Germline V gene sequence: CDR1 SGHAT, CDR2 FQNNGV. V shed 4 bases, J shed 3 bases, and the junction held 3 bases outside the gene matches. CDR3 length equals 13 residues. The CDR3 DNA is TGTGCCAGCAGCTGGGACAGCCGCTACGAGCAGTACTTC. Encoded protein: CASSWDSRYEQYF. Full variable domain (missing parts from reference TRBV11-2 and TRBJ2-7): EAGVAQSPRYKIIEKRQSVAFWCNPISGHATLYWYQQILGQGPKLLIQFQNNGVVDDSQLPKDRFSAERLKGVDSTLKIQPAKLEDSAVYLCASSWDSRYEQYFGPGTRLTVT.

V and J are TRBV7-3 and TRBJ2-7; TRBD2 aligns across 7 bases. J gave up 6 bases and V 1 base, and 9 bases lay outside the gene matches. Germline assignment: CDR1 SGHTA and CDR2 FQGTGA. The CDR3 loop spans 15 amino acids. This chain's CDR3 is CASSLSFAGVAEQYF. The CDR3 DNA reads TGTGCCAGCAGCTTAAGTTTCGCGGGAGTTGCCGAGCAGTACTTC.

The chain couples TRBV6-2 or TRBV6-3 to TRBJ1-1; perhaps TRBD1 as D (5 bases). The CDR3 extends over 15 amino acids. Per the germline V gene, CDR1 is MNHEY and CDR2 is SVGEGT. Trimming left V 0 bases short and J 11 bases short, with 19 bases between. The CDR3, as DNA: TGTGCCAGCAGTTACTCGTTAAGGGGCCGAGGAGGGGCTTTCTTT. Its translation is CASSYSLRGRGGAFF.

Points on this clone: The sample contains more than one DNA sequence encoding this CDR3. The chain couples TRBV6-5 to TRBJ1-3, with 10 positions matching TRBD1. Germline V gives CDR1 MNHEY, CDR2 SVGAGI. The CDR3 covers 14 residues. After removal of 6 bases from V and 6 bases from J, the junction contained 5 bases not matched to a gene. CDR3 loop: CASRTTGGENTIYF. CDR3 coding DNA: TGTGCCAGCAGGACGACAGGGGGCGAAAACACCATATATTTT.

The chain is built from TRBV2 and TRBJ2-2, with D possibly being TRBD1 (6 bases). Trimming took off 6 bases at V and 3 bases at J, with 11 bases between the two ends. The length of the CDR3 is 14 residues. The germline V gene encodes CDR1 SNHLY and CDR2 FYNNEI. CDR3 protein: CASSATGYTGELFF. The CDR3, as DNA: TGTGCCAGCAGCGCCACAGGGTACACCGGGGAGCTGTTTTTT.

V gene TRBV28 combines with J gene TRBJ2-7; unclear D gene. Germline CDR1 MDHEN, CDR2 SYDVKM. CDR3 length: 13 residues. V shed 7 bases and J shed 4 bases, with 14 bases lying between them. CDR3: CASTLGTSYEQYF. CDR3 DNA sequence: TGTGCCAGCACCTTGGGCACCTCGTACGAGCAGTACTTC.

V is TRBV28 and J is TRBJ2-3; D is perhaps TRBD2 (6 bases). V gave up 3 bases and J gave up 5 bases, with 12 bases separating them. CDR1 is MDHEN, CDR2 SYDVKM, per germline. The CDR3 extends over 14 amino acids. The CDR3 region has the DNA TGTGCCAGCAGTTTCGGGGGAGTAGGAGATACGCAGTATTTT. This encodes CASSFGGVGDTQYF.

The J gene is TRBJ1-5, the V gene TRBV5-4, with D possibly being TRBD1 (5 bases). This CDR3 is 14 amino acids long. The V end was cut by 2 bases, the J end by 1 base, with 7 bases between. CDR1 and CDR2 (germline): SGHNT, YYREEE (reference sequence). DNA of the CDR3: TGTGCCAGCAGCTTCCAGGGAAGCAATCAGCCCCAGCATTTT. Translating it yields CASSFQGSNQPQHF.

The chain links TRBV10-3 to TRBJ1-5; TRBD1 aligns across 7 bases. CDR1 is ENHRY and CDR2 is SYGVKD in the germline V gene. J lost 2 bases, V lost 6 bases, and 4 bases had no gene match. The CDR3 has 14 amino acids. The CDR3 DNA sequence: TGTGCCATCAGCCGACAGGGAGGCAATCAGCCCCAGCATTTT. Protein product: CAISRQGGNQPQHF.

J is TRBJ1-2 and V is TRBV11-2, with D possibly being TRBD1 (5 bases). From germline, CDR1 is SGHAT and CDR2 FQNNGV. The CDR3 consists of 13 residues. With 0 bases removed from V and 8 bases from J, the gap between germline ends came to 10 bases. CDR3 in DNA: TGTGCCAGCAGCTTAGATCCGACAGTCGGCTACACCTTC. Translated: CASSLDPTVGYTF.

The chain links TRBV5-1 to TRBJ1-2; TRBD1 aligns across 7 bases. Trimming cost V 0 bases and J 6 bases; bases outside gene matches: 5. This CDR3 is built from 14 residues. Germline CDR1 SGHRS, CDR2 YFSETQ. The CDR3 DNA reads as TGCGCCAGCAGCTTGGCTTCGACAGGGAATGGCTACACCTTC. As protein: CASSLASTGNGYTF. Using reference TRBV5-1 and TRBJ1-2 for the parts outside the CDR3, the full variable domain is KAGVTQTPRYLIKTRGQQVTLSCSPISGHRSVSWYQQTPGQGLQFLFEYFSETQRNKGNFPGRFSGRQFSNSRSEMNVSTLELGDSALYLCASSLASTGNGYTFGSGTRLTVV.

The chain is built from TRBV2 and TRBJ2-5, with TRBD2 matching over 8 bases. CDR1 SNHLY and CDR2 FYNNEI come from the germline V gene. This CDR3 region has 13 residues. V trimming: 7 bases; J trimming: 5 bases; junction bases outside the gene matches: 6. The CDR3 here is CASTRTSIETQYF. CDR3 DNA sequence: TGTGCCAGCACCAGGACTAGCATCGAGACCCAGTACTTC.